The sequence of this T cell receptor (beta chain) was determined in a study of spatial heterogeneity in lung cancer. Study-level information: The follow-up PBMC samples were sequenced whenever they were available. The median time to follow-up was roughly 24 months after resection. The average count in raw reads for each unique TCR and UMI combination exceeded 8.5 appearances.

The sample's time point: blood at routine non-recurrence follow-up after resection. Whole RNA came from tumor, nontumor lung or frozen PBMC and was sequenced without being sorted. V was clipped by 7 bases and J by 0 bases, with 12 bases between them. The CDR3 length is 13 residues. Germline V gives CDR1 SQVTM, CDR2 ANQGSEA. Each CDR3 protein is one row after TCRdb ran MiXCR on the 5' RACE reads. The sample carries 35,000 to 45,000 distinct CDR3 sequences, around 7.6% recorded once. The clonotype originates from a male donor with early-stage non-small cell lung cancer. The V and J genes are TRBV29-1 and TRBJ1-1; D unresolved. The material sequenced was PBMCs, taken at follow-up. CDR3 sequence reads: CSGRGGMNTEAFF. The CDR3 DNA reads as TGCAGCGGAAGAGGTGGGATGAACACTGAAGCTTTCTTT.